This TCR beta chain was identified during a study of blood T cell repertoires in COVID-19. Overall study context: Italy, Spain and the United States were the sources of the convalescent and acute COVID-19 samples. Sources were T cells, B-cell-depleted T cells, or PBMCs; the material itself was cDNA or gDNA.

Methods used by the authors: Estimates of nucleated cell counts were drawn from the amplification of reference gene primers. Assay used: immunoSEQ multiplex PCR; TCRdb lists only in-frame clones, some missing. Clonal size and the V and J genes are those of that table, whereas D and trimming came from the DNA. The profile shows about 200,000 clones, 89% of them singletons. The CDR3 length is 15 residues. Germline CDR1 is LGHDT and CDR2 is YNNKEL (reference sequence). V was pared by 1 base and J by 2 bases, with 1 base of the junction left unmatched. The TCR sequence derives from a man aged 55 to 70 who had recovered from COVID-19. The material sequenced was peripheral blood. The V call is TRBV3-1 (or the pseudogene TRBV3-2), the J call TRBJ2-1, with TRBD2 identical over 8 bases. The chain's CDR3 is CASSQGRGAYNEQFF. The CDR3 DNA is TGTGCCAGCAGCCAAGGGCGGGGGGCCTACAATGAGCAGTTCTTC.